The T cell receptor (beta chain) under discussion was sequenced for a study of identical twins. Study observations and caveats: Modelling approaches yielded underestimates of out-of-frame TCR alpha sharing between monozygotic twins.

TCRdb used MiXCR to reprocess the 5' RACE reads, holding one entry per CDR3 protein. The sample shows some 500,000 distinct CDR3 sequences, over 8.5% of them seen only once. In the case of this clonotype: The target antigen is unknown.

The germline V gene encodes CDR1 SGHTA and CDR2 FQGNSA. The length of the CDR3 is 12 residues. V dropped 2 bases and J dropped 14 bases, with 14 bases sitting between them. The same specimen was also included in a second study, on yellow fever vaccine responses in identical twins.

The chain uses TRBV7-2 and TRBJ2-3, with D tentatively TRBD2 (6 bases). This sequence was found in a woman under 30 in good health. Sequenced input: PBMCs. CDR3 region: CASSLTGVKLYF. For the CDR3, the DNA is TGTGCCAGCAGCTTAACGGGGGTGAAATTGTATTTT.